This T cell receptor (beta chain) appears in the sequencing data of a study of OX40 agonist ivuxolimab in advanced cancers. General study points: On average, CD8+ T cells had more expanded clones than CD4+. Blood T cells, both CD4+ and CD8+, expanded clonally by week 6 at 0.1 to 3.0 mg/kg.

Here immunoSEQ multiplex PCR was the method, and the copy in TCRdb shows in-frame clones only, minus some. Seen here are around 92,000 clones, approximately 95% observed once, and the top ten hold roughly 0.17%. Germline values: CDR1 SGHRS, CDR2 YFSETQ. There are 13 residues in the CDR3. The V and J ends lost 4 bases and 12 bases respectively, with 17 bases between them. Turning to this clone: The antigen remains undetermined.

Sample: CD4+ or CD8+ T cells sorted from blood, taken in a trial of the OX40 agonist ivuxolimab. This clonotype was obtained from an adult with an advanced solid tumor such as melanoma, head and neck, liver or kidney cancer. The gene calls are TRBV5-1 and TRBJ2-1, with TRBD2 as a possible D gene (7 bases). The CDR3, as DNA: TGCGCCAGCAGCACTTGGGGGGGCGGCGGGCAGTTCTTC. As protein: CASSTWGGGGQFF.